This TCR beta chain is from a study of Ad26.COV2.S vaccination and SARS-CoV-2 variants. Notes on the study in general: Possible underestimation of total T cell responses by the TCR breadth and depth analyses was noted.

The CDR3 has 13 residues. In germline, CDR1 is MRHNA, CDR2 SNTAGT. V shed 2 bases and J shed 7 bases, with 11 bases lying between them. TCRdb keeps only in-frame clones here, not all; method: immunoSEQ multiplex PCR. The sample lists around 450,000 clones; around 90% were seen once. A remark on this clone: Its antigen is not identified.

As for treatment: about 20 received Ad26.COV2.S at low or high dose, single or two shots; roughly 5 received placebo; per-sample allocation not given. Day 63 following the first vaccine or placebo injection was when the samples were taken. This specimen was peripheral blood, taken in a trial of Ad26.COV2.S vaccine versus placebo. The rearrangement joins TRBV6-4 to TRBJ1-2; D unresolved. The TCR originated in a person aged 18-60 years who received the Ad26.COV2.S COVID-19 vaccine or a placebo. The CDR3 region is CASSDEGFGGYTF. Here the CDR3 DNA reads TGTGCCAGCAGTGACGAGGGCTTCGGTGGCTACACCTTC.